The present TCR beta chain was sequenced within a study of T-cell reconstitution after alpha-beta-depleted transplantation in children listed by TCRdb under 2016. Context from the whole study: Using TCR repertoire profiling, the study quantitatively followed how T-cell immune reconstitution unfolded in children after TCRalphabeta/CD19-depleted allogeneic hematopoietic cell transplantation.

In this sample, this clonotype turned up a few times. No antigen is known for it. Base-call qualities are not available, and no considerably larger clone is one nucleotide away. The sample's treatment or condition label, decoded: allogeneic hematopoietic cell transplantation with graft depleted of TCRalphabeta T cells and CD19 B cells. The children who served as transplant recipients had been given grafts of TCRalphabeta/CD19-depleted allogeneic hematopoietic cells. The library was made by PCR. TCRdb shows the sequencer as Illumina HiSeq 2500. TCR library preparation used molecular barcoding, with unique molecular identifiers applied to normalize quantification of the TCRbeta repertoire. The raw public data were reprocessed by TCRdb itself: fastp quality trimming at Q25, MiXCR clonotype calling, in-frame beta chains only. CDR3 protein sequences are deduplicated, and each keeps its most common genes and DNA. For this sample the table gives approximately 980,000 distinct CDR3 sequences, of which about 31% were detected only once. The top ten hold over 25% of the sample.

The research as a whole found: The apparently early alphabetaT-cell count recovery about two months after transplant was reportedly dependent on only several hundred rapidly expanded clones derived from non-depleted graft cells. In some patients, the high TCRbeta diversity seen at day 60 was put down to recipient T cells and intrathymic progenitors that had survived conditioning. Over subsequent months, a decline in hyperexpanded clone frequencies was noted, and after one year, T-cell counts and TCRbeta diversity were mostly ascribed to newly produced T cells.

The CDR3 spans 15 residues, from the cysteine through the phenylalanine. The DNA shown is the 45-base CDR3, in frame from base 1. V is shortened by 5 bases, J by 3 bases, and the region joining them spans 14 bases. The origin of this receptor is a boy in the first two years of life who had a stem cell transplant for SCID, so the T cells may come from the graft donor. The chain was built from TRBV12-3 or TRBV12-4 and TRBJ1-5; the D region possibly corresponds to TRBD1 (6 bases align). Source: PBMCs, mostly from graft donor cells, taken 360 days after TCRalphabeta/CD19-depleted stem cell transplant. The CDR3 region: CASSPGTQHNQPQHF. The DNA sequence reads TGTGCCAGCAGTCCCGGGACACAACACAATCAGCCCCAGCATTTT.